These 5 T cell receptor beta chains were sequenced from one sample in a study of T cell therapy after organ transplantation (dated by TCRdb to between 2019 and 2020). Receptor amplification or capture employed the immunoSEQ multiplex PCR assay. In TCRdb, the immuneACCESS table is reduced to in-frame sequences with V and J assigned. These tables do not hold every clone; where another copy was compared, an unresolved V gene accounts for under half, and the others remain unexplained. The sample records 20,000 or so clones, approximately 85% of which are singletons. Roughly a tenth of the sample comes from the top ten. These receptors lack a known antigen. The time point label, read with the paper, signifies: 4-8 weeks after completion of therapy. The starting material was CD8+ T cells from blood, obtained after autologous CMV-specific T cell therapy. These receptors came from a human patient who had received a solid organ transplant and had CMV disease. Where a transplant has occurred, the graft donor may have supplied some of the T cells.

The CDR3 coding sequence is TGTGCCAGCAGCGTAGGACAAGCGGGAGATACGCAGTATTTT. Encoded protein: CASSVGQAGDTQYF. The J gene is TRBJ2-3, the V gene TRBV9; D is possibly TRBD2 (6 bases). Trimming removed 0 bases at V and 5 bases at J, with 10 bases between. This CDR3 has 14 amino acids. CDR1 is SGDLS and CDR2 is YYNGEE in the germline V gene.

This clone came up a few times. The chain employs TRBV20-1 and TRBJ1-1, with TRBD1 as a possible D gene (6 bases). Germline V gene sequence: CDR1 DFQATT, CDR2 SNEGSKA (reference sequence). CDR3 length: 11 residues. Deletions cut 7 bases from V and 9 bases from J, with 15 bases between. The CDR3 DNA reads TGCAGTGACAGGGAGAGGTGGCAAGCTTTCTTT. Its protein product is CSDRERWQAFF.

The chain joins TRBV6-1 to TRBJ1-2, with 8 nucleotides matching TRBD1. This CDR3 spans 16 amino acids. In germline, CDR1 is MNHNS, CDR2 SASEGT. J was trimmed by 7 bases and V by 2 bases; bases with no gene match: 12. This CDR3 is CASSEYVGQVWVGYTF. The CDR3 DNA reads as TGTGCCAGCAGTGAATATGTGGGACAGGTGTGGGTTGGCTACACCTTC.

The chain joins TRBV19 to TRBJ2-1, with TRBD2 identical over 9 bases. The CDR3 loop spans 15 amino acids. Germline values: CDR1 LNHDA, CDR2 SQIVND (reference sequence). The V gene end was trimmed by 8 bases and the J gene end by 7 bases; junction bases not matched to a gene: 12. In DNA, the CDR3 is TGTGCCAGTGACTCCGGGACTAGCCCCGCTAATGAGCAGTTCTTC. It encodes CASDSGTSPANEQFF.

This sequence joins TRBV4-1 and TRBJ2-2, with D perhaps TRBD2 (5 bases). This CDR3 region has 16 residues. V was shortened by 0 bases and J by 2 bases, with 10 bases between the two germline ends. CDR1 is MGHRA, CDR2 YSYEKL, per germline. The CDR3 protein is CASSQERGLNTGELFF. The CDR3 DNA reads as TGCGCCAGCAGCCAAGAAAGAGGGCTAAACACCGGGGAGCTGTTTTTT.